The clone carrying this T cell receptor (beta chain) appeared a few times. The RNA input was roughly 0.45 to 1 ug, and it was reverse transcribed with random hexamers. TCRdb used MiXCR to reprocess the immunoSEQ multiplex PCR reads, holding one entry per CDR3 protein. Among about 280,000 distinct CDR3 sequences listed, roughly 85% were seen once. This specimen comes from a study of CD8 T cells in Susac syndrome. V was trimmed by 6 bases and J by 2 bases, leaving 8 bases between them. This CDR3 is built from 14 residues. V and J are TRBV12-3 or TRBV12-4 and TRBJ2-6, with D hard to call. The sequence derives from a human donor with multiple sclerosis. Sequences were obtained from CD8+ T cells from PBMCs. CDR3 nucleotides: TGTGCCAGCAGCACCCGTGCTGGGGCCAACGTCCTGACTTTC. This translates into CASSTRAGANVLTF.